Listed below are T cell receptor beta chains from one sample, sequenced in a study of blood T cell repertoires in COVID-19. The data were produced by immunoSEQ multiplex PCR, yet TCRdb's version contains in-frame clones alone and is incomplete. This table holds roughly 100,000 clones, roughly 90% found once. Sequenced: peripheral blood. Source of these receptors: a woman aged 45-65 years with COVID-19, enrolled during active disease. CDR3s include the opening cysteine and the closing phenylalanine or tryptophan. A D gene is named only where the DNA matches it firmly. Expanded clones are given a class, and other clones once, few, many or no size at all.

clone_size d_call j_call v_call cdr3_nt cdr3_aa
- TRBD2 TRBJ2-7 TRBV12-5 TGTGCTAGTTCTAGCGGGGGGTACGAGCAGTACTTC CASSSGGYEQYF
- TRBD1 TRBJ2-1 TRBV2 TGTGCCAGCAGGGACAGGGGGTCCAATGAGCAGTTCTTC CASRDRGSNEQFF
- TRBD1 TRBJ1-5 TRBV7-2 TGTGCCAGCAGCCAGCGGACAGGTAATCAGCCCCAGCATTTT CASSQRTGNQPQHF
few - TRBJ1-2 TRBV19 TGTGCCAGTAGTATTAGGGAGAGCAACTATGGCTACACCTTC CASSIRESNYGYTF
- - TRBJ1-2 TRBV3-1/TRBV3-2 TGTGCCAGCAGCCAAGTCGGACAGCTTAACTATGGCTACACCTTC CASSQVGQLNYGYTF
- - TRBJ1-1 TRBV6-2/TRBV6-3 TGTGCCAGCAGCCCTACAACAGGTTTGAACACTGAAGCTTTCTTT CASSPTTGLNTEAFF
- TRBD1 TRBJ2-1 TRBV19 TGTGCCAGTAGTCTCGGGACAGGGGGCATCTACAATGAGCAGTTCTTC CASSLGTGGIYNEQFF
few - TRBJ2-2 TRBV5-1 TGCGCCAGCAGCTTCTCCCCGGGGTTGAACACCGGGGAGCTGTTTTTT CASSFSPGLNTGELFF
- - TRBJ1-3 TRBV2 TGTGCCAGCAGGACAGCTGGAAACACCATATATTTT CASRTAGNTIYF
- - TRBJ2-2 TRBV18 TGTGCCAGCTCGCAACAGGATCCCGGGGAGCTGTTTTTT CASSQQDPGELFF
few TRBD1 TRBJ1-2 TRBV2 TGTGCCAGCAGCGACAGGGACTATGGCTACACCTTC CASSDRDYGYTF
- - TRBJ1-6 TRBV19 TGTGCCAGTAGTATTGGGCAGGCCTATAATTCACCCCTCCACTTT CASSIGQAYNSPLHF
- - TRBJ2-2 TRBV12-5 TGTGCTAGTGCCAGACCCTTGGGGGGAAGGCGCCGGGGAGCTGTTTTT CASARPLGGRRRGAVF
- - TRBJ2-7 TRBV3-1/TRBV3-2 TGTGCCAGCAGCCAAGAGAACACGCTTTCCTACGAGCAGTACTTC CASSQENTLSYEQYF
once - TRBJ2-7 TRBV7-9 TGTGCCAGCAGCTTGACAGCTTCCTACGAGCAGTACTTC CASSLTASYEQYF
- TRBD1 TRBJ2-2 TRBV29-1 TGCAGCGTCGCGGGACAGGGGAACACCGGGGAGCTGTTTTTT CSVAGQGNTGELFF
few - TRBJ2-1 TRBV29-1 TGCAGCGCGAGCCACAATGAGCAGTTCTTC CSASHNEQFF
- TRBD2 TRBJ2-3 TRBV20-1 TGCAGTGCTAGTCCGGTAGCGGGGGGGCCAGTAGATACGCAGTATTTT CSASPVAGGPVDTQYF
- - TRBJ2-7 TRBV15 TGTGCTACCAGAGGCGGGGAGAGCTCCTACGAGCAGTACTTC CATRGGESSYEQYF
- TRBD2 TRBJ2-5 TRBV11-2 TGTGCCAGCAGCTTAGATCGGGAAGGGAGGGACCAAGAGACCCAGTACTTC CASSLDREGRDQETQYF
- - TRBJ2-7 TRBV29-1 TGCAGCGTCCGGCGGGACTACGAGCAGTACTTC CSVRRDYEQYF
- - TRBJ1-1 TRBV14 TGTGCCAGCAGCCGCCTCCGGGACACGAACACTGAAGCTTTCTTT CASSRLRDTNTEAFF
- TRBD1 TRBJ2-7 TRBV23-1 TGCGCCAGCAGTCAATTTTGGGACAGGTCCTACGAGCAGTACTTC CASSQFWDRSYEQYF
- - TRBJ2-2 TRBV6-6 TGTGCCAGCAAATCCACTACGGGACAACTCACCGGGGAGCTGTTTTTT CASKSTTGQLTGELFF
- TRBD1 TRBJ2-7 TRBV3-1/TRBV3-2 TGTGCCAGCAGCCCGGGACAGGGGGCTGGCGAGCAGTACTTC CASSPGQGAGEQYF
- - TRBJ1-3 TRBV3-1/TRBV3-2 TGTGCCAGCAGCCCAACTACAACAACTGGAAACACCATATATTTT CASSPTTTTGNTIYF
- TRBD2 TRBJ2-1 TRBV19 TGTGCCAGTAGCAGCCCCGGGACTACTAAGTTAAGCTCCTACAATGAGCAGTTCTTC CASSSPGTTKLSSYNEQFF
once TRBD1 TRBJ1-5 TRBV2 TGTGCCAGCAGTGTGGGGGCAGGGGGGACTCAGCCCCAGCATTTT CASSVGAGGTQPQHF
- - TRBJ2-7 TRBV11-1 TGTGCCAGCAGCTTAGGTCAGGTAGGCTACGAGCAGTACTTC CASSLGQVGYEQYF
- TRBD2 TRBJ2-2 TRBV4-2 TGTGCCAGCAGCCAAATAGCGGGGGTCACCGGGGAGCTGTTTTTT CASSQIAGVTGELFF
- - TRBJ1-6 TRBV2 TGTGCCAGCTCGGAGGCAGGTGGAGTGGGATCACCCCTCCACTTT CASSEAGGVGSPLHF
- TRBD1 TRBJ2-7 TRBV18 TGTGCCAGCTCACACGACAGGGGCTACGAGCAGTACTTC CASSHDRGYEQYF
- - TRBJ1-2 TRBV28 TGTGCCAGCAGTCCCTCTCGCTATGGCTACACCTTC CASSPSRYGYTF
- - TRBJ2-2 TRBV4-2 TGTGCCAGCAGCCAAGTCGTCACAGTTAACACCGGGGAGCTGTTTTTT CASSQVVTVNTGELFF
- - TRBJ2-5 TRBV7-2 TGTGCCAGCAGCGCGGGACCGCCCAAGACCCAGTACTTC CASSAGPPKTQYF
- - TRBJ2-7 TRBV3-1/TRBV3-2 TGTGCCAGCAGCCACCACAACGAGCAGTACTTC CASSHHNEQYF
- TRBD2 TRBJ2-5 TRBV28 TGTGCCAGCAGTTTGGCGGCTAGCGGCCAAGAGACCCAGTACTTC CASSLAASGQETQYF
- TRBD1 TRBJ1-2 TRBV5-1 TGCGCCAGCAGCGACCCGACAGGGATAGGAGGCTACACCTTC CASSDPTGIGGYTF
- TRBD1 TRBJ1-3 TRBV28 TGTGCCAGCAACTCACAGGGGGCTTTCTCTGGAAACACCATATATTTT CASNSQGAFSGNTIYF
- TRBD1 TRBJ1-2 TRBV19 TGTGCCAGTAGTCCGGGACAGGGTAACTATGGCTACACCTTC CASSPGQGNYGYTF
- - TRBJ2-7 TRBV12-3/TRBV12-4 TGTGCCAGCAGTTTAGCCGGGTTCGACGAGCAGTACTTC CASSLAGFDEQYF
- - TRBJ2-5 TRBV11-1 TGTGCCAGCAGCTTATGGCCGGGGGAGACCCAGTACTTC CASSLWPGETQYF
- TRBD1 TRBJ1-2 TRBV10-3 TGTGCCATCAGGGCCGGGACAGGGTTAGTTGGCTACACCTTC CAIRAGTGLVGYTF
- - TRBJ1-6 TRBV18 TGTGCCAGCTCACCGGAGGGAAATTCACCCCTCCACTTT CASSPEGNSPLHF
- - TRBJ2-5 TRBV6-4 TGTGCCAGCAGTGCGGTTTCAGGGGAGAGTGGGGAGACCCAGTACTTC CASSAVSGESGETQYF
- TRBD1 TRBJ2-7 TRBV5-4 TGTGCCAGCAGCTTGGCCCAGGGGGCTTACGAGCAGTACTTC CASSLAQGAYEQYF
- TRBD2 TRBJ2-1 TRBV5-4 TGTGCCAGCAGCCTTAGCGGGGGGGCCCACAATGAGCAGTTCTTC CASSLSGGAHNEQFF
- - TRBJ2-7 TRBV5-4 TGTGCCAGCAGCTTGCAGGGTTACCCCTACGAGCAGTACTTC CASSLQGYPYEQYF